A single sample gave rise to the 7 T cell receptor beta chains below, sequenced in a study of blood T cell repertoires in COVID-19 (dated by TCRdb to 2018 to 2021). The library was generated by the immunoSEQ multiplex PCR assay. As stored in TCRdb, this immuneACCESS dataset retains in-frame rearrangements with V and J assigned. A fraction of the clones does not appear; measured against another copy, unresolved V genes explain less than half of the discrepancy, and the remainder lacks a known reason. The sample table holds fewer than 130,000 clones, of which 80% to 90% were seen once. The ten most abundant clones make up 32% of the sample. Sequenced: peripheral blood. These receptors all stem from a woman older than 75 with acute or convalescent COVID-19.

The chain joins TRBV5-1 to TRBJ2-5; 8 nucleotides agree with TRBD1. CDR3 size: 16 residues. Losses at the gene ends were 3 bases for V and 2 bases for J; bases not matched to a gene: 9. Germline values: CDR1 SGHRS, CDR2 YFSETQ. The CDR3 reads CASSSLTGVIQETQYF. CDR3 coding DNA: TGCGCCAGCAGCTCGCTGACAGGGGTAATTCAAGAGACCCAGTACTTC.

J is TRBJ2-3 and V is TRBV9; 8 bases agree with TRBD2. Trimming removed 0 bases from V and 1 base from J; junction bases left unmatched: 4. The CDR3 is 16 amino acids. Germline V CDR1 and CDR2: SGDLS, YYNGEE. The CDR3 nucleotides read TGTGCCAGCAGCGTAGCTCTTAGCGGGGGCACAGATACGCAGTATTTT. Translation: CASSVALSGGTDTQYF. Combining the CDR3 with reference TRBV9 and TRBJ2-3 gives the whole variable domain DSGVTQTPKHLITATGQRVTLRCSPRSGDLSVYWYQQSLDQGLQFLIQYYNGEERAKGNILERFSAQQFPDLHSELNLSSLELGDSALYFCASSVALSGGTDTQYFGPGTRLTVL.

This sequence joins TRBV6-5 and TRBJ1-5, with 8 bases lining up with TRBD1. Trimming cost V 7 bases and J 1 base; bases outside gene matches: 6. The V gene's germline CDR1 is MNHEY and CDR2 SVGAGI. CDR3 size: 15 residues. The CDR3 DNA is TGTGCCAGCAACTCAGGGGGCTGGAGCAATCAGCCCCAGCATTTT. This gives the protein CASNSGGWSNQPQHF.

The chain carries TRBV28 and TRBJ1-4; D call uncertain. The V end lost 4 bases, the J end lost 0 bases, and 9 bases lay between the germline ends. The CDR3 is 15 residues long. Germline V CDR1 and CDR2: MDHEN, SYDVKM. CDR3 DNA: TGTGCCAGCAGTTCCGGCGGTGCAACTAATGAAAAACTGTTTTTT. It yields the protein CASSSGGATNEKLFF.

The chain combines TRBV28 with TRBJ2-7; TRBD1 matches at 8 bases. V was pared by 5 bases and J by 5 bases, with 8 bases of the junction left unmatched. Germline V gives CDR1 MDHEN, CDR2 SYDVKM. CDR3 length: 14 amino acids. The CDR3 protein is CASSPDRVRHEQYF. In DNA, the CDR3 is TGTGCCAGCAGTCCGGACAGGGTACGGCACGAGCAGTACTTC.

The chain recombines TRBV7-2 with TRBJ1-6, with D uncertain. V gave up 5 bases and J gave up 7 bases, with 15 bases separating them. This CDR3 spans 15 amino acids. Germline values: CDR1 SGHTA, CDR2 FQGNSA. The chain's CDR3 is CASSLEGGMNSPLHF. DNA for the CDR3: TGTGCCAGCAGCCTCGAGGGCGGAATGAATTCACCCCTCCACTTT. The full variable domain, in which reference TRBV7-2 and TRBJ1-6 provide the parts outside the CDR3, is GAGVSQSPSNKVTEKGKDVELRCDPISGHTALYWYRQSLGQGLEFLIYFQGNSAPDKSGLPSDRFSAERTGGSVSTLTIQRTQQEDSAVYLCASSLEGGMNSPLHFGNGTRLTVT.

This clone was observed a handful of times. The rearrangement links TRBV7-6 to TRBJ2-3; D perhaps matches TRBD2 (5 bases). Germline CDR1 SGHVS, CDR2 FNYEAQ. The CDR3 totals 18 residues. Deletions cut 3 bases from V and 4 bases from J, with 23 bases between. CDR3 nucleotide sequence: TGTGCCAGCAGCTTTCCTGCGGGCGACACGACCAACCCAGATACGCAGTATTTT. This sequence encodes CASSFPAGDTTNPDTQYF.